A single sample gave rise to the 27 T cell receptor beta chains below, sequenced in a study of blood T cell repertoires in COVID-19. Clones were read by immunoSEQ multiplex PCR, and TCRdb kept only the in-frame ones, dropping some. Of about 290,000 clones listed, roughly 90% were seen once; the top ten hold 1.7%. Sample: PBMCs or T cells enriched from blood (not recorded which). The receptors stem from a woman between 40 and 55 years old who had recovered from COVID-19.

V and J are TRBV6-5 and TRBJ1-4; D unclear. V was shortened by 2 bases and J by 8 bases, with 18 bases between the two germline ends. CDR1 and CDR2 from the germline V gene are MNHEY and SVGAGI. The CDR3 is 16 amino acids. This chain's CDR3 is CASSYGLEGGKEKLFF. As DNA, the CDR3 is TGTGCCAGCAGTTACGGCTTAGAAGGAGGGAAAGAAAAACTGTTTTTT.

This clone was recorded a few times. The chain has TRBV3-1 (or the pseudogene TRBV3-2) and TRBJ1-2, with a tentative D call TRBD1 (5 bases). Germline V lookup: CDR1 LGHDT, CDR2 YNNKEL (reference sequence). Between the trimmed V and J ends, which lost 4 bases and 8 bases, there was a span of 26 bases. The CDR3 totals 17 residues. CDR3 DNA sequence: TGTGCCAGCAGCCTGAGTAGTTCAGGGCATCTATGGCGGGGCTACACCTTC. This gives the protein CASSLSSSGHLWRGYTF.

The J gene is TRBJ2-7, the V gene TRBV7-2; perhaps TRBD2 as D (5 bases). V was trimmed by 2 bases and J by 1 base, leaving 9 bases between them. The CDR3 is 14 residues long. The germline V gene has CDR1 SGHTA and CDR2 FQGNSA. The CDR3 DNA follows: TGTGCCAGCAGCTTATTTGAGGGTTCCTACGAGCAGTACTTC. Its translation is CASSLFEGSYEQYF. Supplemented by reference TRBV7-2 and TRBJ2-7, the full variable domain reads GAGVSQSPSNKVTEKGKDVELRCDPISGHTALYWYRQSLGQGLEFLIYFQGNSAPDKSGLPSDRFSAERTGGSVSTLTIQRTQQEDSAVYLCASSLFEGSYEQYFGPGTRLTVT.

The rearrangement joins TRBV5-1 to TRBJ2-7, with 8 positions matching TRBD1. This CDR3 has 14 amino acids. CDR1 SGHRS and CDR2 YFSETQ come from the germline V gene. J lost 5 bases, V lost 1 base, and 5 bases had no gene match. The CDR3 here is CASSLSAGGDEQYF. CDR3 coding DNA: TGCGCCAGCAGCTTGTCGGCAGGGGGCGACGAGCAGTACTTC.

This clone was counted a single time. The chain has TRBV11-2 and TRBJ1-2; tentatively, D is TRBD1 (6 bases). With 5 bases removed from V and 8 bases from J, the gap between germline ends came to 18 bases. Germline V gene sequence: CDR1 SGHAT, CDR2 FQNNGV. The CDR3 consists of 14 residues. The CDR3 sequence: CASSRIQGRGGYTF. The CDR3 region has the DNA TGTGCCAGCAGCCGAATACAGGGCCGAGGAGGCTACACCTTC.

The rearrangement uses TRBV30 and TRBJ2-2, with 7 nucleotides matching TRBD1. V trimming: 0 bases; J trimming: 4 bases; junction bases outside the gene matches: 8. Germline V CDR1 and CDR2: GTSNPN, SVGIG (reference sequence). The CDR3 has 16 amino acids. Here the CDR3 DNA reads TGTGCCTGGAGTGTCCGAGGGGGCGCAGGCACCGGGGAGCTGTTTTTT. Translating it yields CAWSVRGGAGTGELFF.

J is TRBJ2-7 and V is TRBV3-1 (or the pseudogene TRBV3-2); 11 bases map to TRBD2. The CDR3 is made up of 16 amino acids. CDR1 is LGHDT, CDR2 YNNKEL, per germline (reference sequence). V lost 4 bases and J lost 3; bases outside the gene matches: 8. CDR3 DNA: TGTGCCAGCAGCCCTCCGAGACTAGCGGGAATCTACGAGCAGTACTTC. Protein sequence: CASSPPRLAGIYEQYF.

This chain connects TRBV14 to TRBJ1-3, with D hard to call. Germline loops: CDR1 SGHDN, CDR2 FVKESK. V was clipped by 0 bases and J by 0 bases, with 12 bases between them. There are 17 residues in the CDR3. CDR3 sequence reads: CASSQDSMRSSGNTIYF. CDR3 bases: TGTGCCAGCAGCCAAGACAGTATGAGGAGCTCTGGAAACACCATATATTTT.

This clone was detected only a few times. This chain links TRBV24-1 with TRBJ1-5; 11 bases line up with TRBD1. The V gene's germline CDR1 is KGHDR and CDR2 SFDVKD. V trimming: 4 bases; J trimming: 0 bases; junction bases outside the gene matches: 7. The CDR3 is made up of 18 amino acids. The CDR3 region is CATSDRKGQGVSNQPQHF. CDR3 nucleotide sequence: TGTGCCACCAGTGACAGAAAGGGACAGGGGGTTAGCAATCAGCCCCAGCATTTT.

This chain joins TRBV4-1 and TRBJ1-5; TRBD1 aligns across 11 bases. Looked up from germline, CDR1 is MGHRA and CDR2 is YSYEKL. The length of the CDR3 is 18 residues. Trimming took 1 base from V and 9 from J; bases not matched to a gene: 14. CDR3 sequence: CASSQVVRDRGVWTPQHF. Written as DNA, the CDR3 is TGCGCCAGCAGCCAAGTGGTCCGGGACAGGGGGGTTTGGACGCCCCAGCATTTT.

The chain combines TRBV29-1 with TRBJ2-7, with TRBD1 identical over 8 bases. After removal of 5 bases from V and 4 bases from J, the junction contained 13 bases not matched to a gene. The CDR3 is 15 residues long. The germline gives CDR1 SQVTM, CDR2 ANQGSEA. CDR3 nucleotides: TGCAGCGTTCGACAGGGCGGGACAGGAAATTACGAGCAGTACTTC. This codes for CSVRQGGTGNYEQYF.

The chain carries TRBV19 and TRBJ2-2; D might be TRBD2 (7 bases). Germline CDR1 and CDR2: LNHDA and SQIVND (reference sequence). This CDR3 is built from 14 residues. V gave up 1 base and J gave up 8 bases, with 11 bases separating them. The CDR3: CASSIVGGLGELFF. Here the CDR3 DNA reads TGTGCCAGTAGTATAGTCGGGGGGCTGGGGGAGCTGTTTTTT.

The rearrangement joins TRBV5-4 to TRBJ1-2; 10 bases match TRBD1. Germline CDR1 reads SGHNT; CDR2 reads YYREEE (reference sequence). CDR3 length: 17 residues. The V and J ends lost 0 bases and 5 bases, in that order; junction bases with no gene match: 10. The chain's CDR3 is CASSLGQGAYIEYGYTF. The CDR3 DNA is TGTGCCAGCAGCTTGGGACAGGGGGCGTATATAGAATATGGCTACACCTTC.

The chain has TRBV6-4 and TRBJ2-1, with D perhaps matching TRBD1 (5 bases). Germline loops: CDR1 MRHNA, CDR2 SNTAGT. Trimming removed 5 bases at V and 5 bases at J, with 16 bases between. The CDR3 is 15 amino acids. This chain's CDR3 is CASSLGPEGNNEQFF. The CDR3 DNA sequence: TGTGCCAGCAGTCTGGGGCCCGAAGGGAACAATGAGCAGTTCTTC.

The chain is built from TRBV4-3 and TRBJ1-4; 10 bases fit TRBD1. There are 16 residues in the CDR3. J was trimmed by 5 bases and V by 1 base; bases with no gene match: 4. Looked up from germline, CDR1 is LGHNA and CDR2 is YSLEER. In DNA, the CDR3 is TGCGCCAGCAGCCAAGTAGGGACAGGGGACAATGAAAAACTGTTTTTT. Its protein is CASSQVGTGDNEKLFF.

V is TRBV5-1 and J is TRBJ1-1, with a possible D match to TRBD1 (5 bases). This CDR3 is 15 amino acids long. Germline V gives CDR1 SGHRS, CDR2 YFSETQ. V was cut by 3 bases and J by 7 bases, with 19 bases left in between. CDR3: CASSSGPGGSGEAFF. DNA of the CDR3: TGCGCCAGCAGCTCGGGTCCCGGGGGTTCAGGTGAAGCTTTCTTT.

The chain carries TRBV7-8 and TRBJ1-1; TRBD1 might be the D (5 bases). Trimming stripped 4 bases from V and 5 bases from J, with 17 bases between. The length of the CDR3 is 15 residues. Per germline, CDR1 SGHVS and CDR2 FQNEAQ. CDR3 in amino acids: CASSSPKGRGTEAFF. In DNA form, the CDR3 reads TGTGCCAGCAGCTCGCCAAAGGGGCGAGGAACTGAAGCTTTCTTT.

V is TRBV3-1 (or the pseudogene TRBV3-2) and J is TRBJ2-1, with 8 bases fitting TRBD2. The CDR3 extends over 16 amino acids. Trimming at V came to 3 bases and at J to 7 bases, leaving 11 bases not matched to a gene. From germline, CDR1 is LGHDT and CDR2 YNNKEL (reference sequence). This CDR3 reads CASSHPGAGVRNEQFF. CDR3 DNA sequence: TGTGCCAGCAGCCATCCCGGAGCGGGAGTGAGGAATGAGCAGTTCTTC.

This chain joins TRBV2 and TRBJ1-6; D gene unclear. The length of the CDR3 is 13 residues. Germline CDR1 and CDR2: SNHLY and FYNNEI. Trimming shortened V by 3 bases and J by 4 bases, and 4 bases separated the two germline ends. The CDR3 DNA reads as TGTGCCAGCAGTGACATGTATAATTCACCCCTCCACTTT. This translates into CASSDMYNSPLHF. The full variable domain, rest sourced from reference TRBV2 and TRBJ1-6, is EPEVTQTPSHQVTQMGQEVILRCVPISNHLYFYWYRQILGQKVEFLVSFYNNEISEKSEIFDDQFSVERPDGSNFTLKIRSTKLEDSAMYFCASSDMYNSPLHFGNGTRLTVT.

V gene TRBV19 combines with J gene TRBJ1-2; 9 bases fit TRBD1. Per germline, CDR1 LNHDA and CDR2 SQIVND (reference sequence). J lost 6 bases, V lost 7 bases, and 9 bases had no gene match. The CDR3 has 14 amino acids. The CDR3 region is CASIEAGTGNGYTF. CDR3 nucleotide sequence: TGTGCCAGTATCGAAGCGGGGACAGGGAATGGCTACACCTTC.

The chain employs TRBV29-1 and TRBJ2-5; 7 bases line up with TRBD2. This CDR3 region has 13 residues. Trimming took 0 bases from V and 4 from J; bases not matched to a gene: 2. Germline V gives CDR1 SQVTM, CDR2 ANQGSEA. The CDR3, as DNA: TGCAGCGTTGAAGAGACTAGCCGAGAGACCCAGTACTTC. Its protein is CSVEETSRETQYF.

The chain couples TRBV7-3 to TRBJ2-2, with 7 bases that match TRBD2. From germline, CDR1 is SGHTA and CDR2 FQGTGA. CDR3 length equals 14 residues. V was pared by 8 bases and J by 1 base, with 4 bases of the junction left unmatched. The chain's CDR3 is CASGSGLNTGELFF. The CDR3 coding sequence is TGTGCCAGCGGTAGCGGGCTGAACACCGGGGAGCTGTTTTTT.

V usage is TRBV7-2 and J usage is TRBJ2-5; maybe TRBD1 (6 bases). The CDR3 runs 14 residues. V dropped 2 bases and J dropped 2 bases, with 9 bases sitting between them. The germline CDR1 and CDR2 sequences are SGHTA and FQGNSA. CDR3 nucleotide sequence: TGTGCCAGCAGCTTATCGGGGACACAAGAGACCCAGTACTTC. Its translation: CASSLSGTQETQYF.

This chain links TRBV16 with TRBJ2-2, with D perhaps TRBD1 (5 bases). CDR3 length: 15 residues. The germline V gene has CDR1 KGHSY and CDR2 FQNENV. Trimming shortened V by 3 bases and J by 1 base, and 9 bases separated the two germline ends. CDR3 in amino acids: CASSHRVLNTGELFF. The DNA of the CDR3 is TGTGCCAGCAGCCACAGGGTGTTGAACACCGGGGAGCTGTTTTTT.

This chain joins TRBV7-9 and TRBJ1-5, with 9 bases lining up with TRBD1. The CDR3 runs 14 residues. Losses at the gene ends were 6 bases for V and 7 bases for J; bases not matched to a gene: 7. Germline V CDR1 and CDR2: SEHNR, FQNEAQ (reference sequence). The CDR3 reads CASSSQGAGQPQHF. In nucleotides, the CDR3 is TGTGCCAGCAGTTCACAGGGGGCCGGCCAGCCCCAGCATTTT.

The V and J genes are TRBV7-2 and TRBJ2-1, with D tentatively TRBD2 (6 bases). The germline V and J ends were trimmed by 7 bases and 0 bases, with 10 bases remaining between them. CDR3 length: 14 residues. Germline CDR1 and CDR2: SGHTA and FQGNSA. CDR3 loop: CASKRASSYNEQFF. The CDR3 coding sequence is TGTGCCAGCAAGCGGGCGAGCTCCTACAATGAGCAGTTCTTC.

The chain uses TRBV20-1 and TRBJ2-5; D is perhaps TRBD2 (5 bases). The V end lost 3 bases, the J end lost 0 bases, and 11 bases lay between the germline ends. Looked up from germline, CDR1 is DFQATT and CDR2 is SNEGSKA (reference sequence). This CDR3 region has 14 residues. The CDR3 DNA reads as TGCAGTGCTAGTGAGGGCGGGTACCAAGAGACCCAGTACTTC. This gives the protein CSASEGGYQETQYF.